Listed below are T cell receptor beta chains from one sample, sequenced in a study of cytomegalovirus exposure and HLA in healthy donors. Method: immunoSEQ multiplex PCR; TCRdb's copy keeps in-frame clones and lacks some. The repertoire holds 250,000 to 400,000 clones, with roughly nine tenths as singletons. The sequenced material came from PBMCs. Receptors originate from a woman in her twenties or thirties in good health and CMV-seropositive. CDR3s include the opening cysteine and the closing phenylalanine or tryptophan. D genes are given only for firm matches. Rows may omit the clone size; those that give it use once, few, many or a size class.

TRBD2	TRBJ2-1	.	TRBV9	TGTGCCAGCAGCGTAGTAGGGGAGGGCCCTTACAATGAGCAGTTCTTC	CASSVVGEGPYNEQFF
.	TRBJ1-3	few	TRBV2	TGTGCCAGCGCTGCCGGGACTGGTGGAAACACCATATATTTT	CASAAGTGGNTIYF
TRBD1	TRBJ1-3	.	TRBV30	TGTGCCTGGAGCGGGGACAGGGTCTCTGGAAACACCATATATTTT	CAWSGDRVSGNTIYF
TRBD1	TRBJ1-5	.	TRBV6-1	TGTGCCAGCAGCACAGGGGCGGTAAGCAATCAGCCCCAGCATTTT	CASSTGAVSNQPQHF
TRBD2	TRBJ2-1	.	TRBV28	TGTGCCAGCACCGGACTAGGTCCCTACAATGAGCAGTTCTTC	CASTGLGPYNEQFF
.	TRBJ1-4	.	TRBV27	TGTGCCAGCAGTTTGGCAGGACTTGCAACTAATGAAAAACTGTTTTTT	CASSLAGLATNEKLFF
.	TRBJ2-7	few	TRBV7-5	TGTGCCAGAACCCGGCTTCATTGTGCAGGGATCTCCTACGAGCAGTACTTC	CARTRLHCAGISYEQYF
TRBD1	TRBJ1-5	.	TRBV2	TGTGCCAGCAAACCGACAGGGGGCCAGCCCCAGCATTTT	CASKPTGGQPQHF
.	TRBJ2-1	.	TRBV13	TGTGCCAGCAGCCCCGGGACGGCTTACAATGAGCAGTTCTTC	CASSPGTAYNEQFF
.	TRBJ2-1	.	TRBV6-6	TGTGCCAGCAGTTACTTTGGGATGAGTAACAATGAGCAGTTCTTC	CASSYFGMSNNEQFF
.	TRBJ1-2	.	TRBV4-3	TGCGCCAGCAGCCAAGAGTTGACTTCGACAGCGAGGTTC	CASSQELTSTARF
.	TRBJ1-1	.	TRBV7-2	TGTGCCAGCAGCTTGAGCGGCACTGAAGCTTTCTTT	CASSLSGTEAFF
.	TRBJ2-2	few	TRBV5-8	TGTGCCAGCAGCTTGGTCAGGCTCACCGGGGAGCTGTTTTTT	CASSLVRLTGELFF
.	TRBJ2-2	once	TRBV11-3	TGTGCCAGCAGCTTAGATCCGAACACCGGGGAGCTGTTTTTT	CASSLDPNTGELFF
TRBD1	TRBJ2-7	.	TRBV6-1	TGTGCCCTGGACAGGGCCTACGAGCAGTACTTC	CALDRAYEQYF
TRBD2	TRBJ2-5	many	TRBV4-2	TGTGCCAGCAGCCTAATGCTAGCGGGGGGGGAGGAGACCCAGTACTTC	CASSLMLAGGEETQYF
TRBD1	TRBJ1-2	.	TRBV7-9	TGTGCCAGCAGCTTAGTTGGACAGGGGTTCGGCTACACCTTC	CASSLVGQGFGYTF
.	TRBJ2-1	.	TRBV7-9	TGTGCCAGCAGCCGGTCGAATGAGCAGTTCTTC	CASSRSNEQFF
.	TRBJ1-1	.	TRBV7-3	TGTGCCAGCAGCTTATTATTCCGGGCTGGCGACACTGAAGCTTTCTTT	CASSLLFRAGDTEAFF
.	TRBJ1-2	.	TRBV2	TGTGCCAGCACGAAAGACAGCGCCGCCACTAACTATGGCTACACCTTC	CASTKDSAATNYGYTF